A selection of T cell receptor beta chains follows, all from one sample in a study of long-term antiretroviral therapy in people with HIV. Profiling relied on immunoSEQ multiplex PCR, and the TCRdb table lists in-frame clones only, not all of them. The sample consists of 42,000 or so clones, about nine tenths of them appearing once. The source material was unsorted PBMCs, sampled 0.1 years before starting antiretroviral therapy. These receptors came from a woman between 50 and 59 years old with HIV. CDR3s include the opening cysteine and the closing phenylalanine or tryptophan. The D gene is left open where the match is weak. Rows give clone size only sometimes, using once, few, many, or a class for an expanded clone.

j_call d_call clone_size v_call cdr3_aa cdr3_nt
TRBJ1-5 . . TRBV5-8 CASSQLTGRRQPQHF TGTGCCAGCAGCCAATTGACAGGCCGAAGGCAGCCCCAGCATTTT
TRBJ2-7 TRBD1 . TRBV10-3 CAISPVTGTGLGQYF TGTGCCATCAGTCCCGTCACCGGGACAGGCCTAGGGCAGTACTTC
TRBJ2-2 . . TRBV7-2 CASSLEGRPSKGELFF TGTGCCAGCAGCTTAGAAGGCCGACCCTCTAAAGGGGAGCTGTTTTTT
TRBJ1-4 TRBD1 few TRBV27 CASSFTRGLANEKLFF TGTGCCAGCAGTTTTACCAGGGGGCTAGCTAATGAAAAACTGTTTTTT
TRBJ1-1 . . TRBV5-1 CASSLARNTEAFF TGCGCCAGCAGCCTTGCGCGGAACACTGAAGCTTTCTTT
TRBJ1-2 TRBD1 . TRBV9 CASNDGQEENYGYTF TGTGCCAGCAACGACGGACAGGAGGAAAACTATGGCTACACCTTC
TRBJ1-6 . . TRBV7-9 CASGGESNSPLHF TGTGCCAGCGGAGGAGAGTCTAATTCACCCCTCCACTTT
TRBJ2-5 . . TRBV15 CATSFQGQETQYF TGTGCCACCAGCTTCCAGGGTCAAGAGACCCAGTACTTC
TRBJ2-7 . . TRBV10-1 CASEGLETGAYEQYF TGCGCCAGCGAGGGTTTGGAGACAGGAGCCTACGAGCAGTACTTC
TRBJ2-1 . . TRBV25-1 CASTKQGSLGVHEQFF TGTGCCAGCACTAAGCAGGGCTCCCTTGGGGTCCATGAGCAGTTCTTC
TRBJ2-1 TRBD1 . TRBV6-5 CASSYSGQTYNEQFF TGTGCCAGCAGTTACTCGGGACAGACCTACAATGAGCAGTTCTTC
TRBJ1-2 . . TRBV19 CASSIGTSGHYGYTF TGTGCCAGTAGTATTGGGACTTCGGGACACTATGGCTACACCTTC
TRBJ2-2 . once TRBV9 CASSGGAGAPGELFF TGTGCCAGCAGCGGGGGGGCCGGAGCACCCGGGGAGCTGTTTTTT
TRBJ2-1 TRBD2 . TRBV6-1 CASRRGGYNEQFF TGTGCCAGCAGGCGGGGGGGTTACAATGAGCAGTTCTTC
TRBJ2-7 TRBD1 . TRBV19 CASSIVDRASILSSYEQYF TGTGCCAGTAGTATAGTGGACAGGGCGAGTATCCTGAGCTCCTACGAGCAGTACTTC
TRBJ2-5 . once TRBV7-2 CASSLKWQQETQYF TGTGCCAGCAGCTTAAAGTGGCAGCAAGAGACCCAGTACTTC
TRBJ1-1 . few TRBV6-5 CASSYGPEAFF TGTGCCAGCAGTTACGGGCCTGAAGCTTTCTTT
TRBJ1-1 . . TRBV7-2 CASSLDWRPREDTEAFF TGTGCCAGCAGCTTAGACTGGCGGCCCAGGGAGGACACTGAAGCTTTCTTT
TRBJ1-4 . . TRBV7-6 CASSLEYGGRLNEKLFF TGTGCCAGCAGTTTAGAATACGGGGGACGGCTTAATGAAAAACTGTTTTTT
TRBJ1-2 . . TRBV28 CASTPGTGTNYGYTF TGTGCCAGCACACCAGGGACGGGGACTAACTATGGCTACACCTTC
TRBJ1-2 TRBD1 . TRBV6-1 CASRWTGERSGYTF TGTGCCAGCAGATGGACAGGGGAGCGTAGTGGCTACACCTTC
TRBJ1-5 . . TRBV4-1 CASSQGKPVPSGQPQHF TGCGCCAGCAGCCAAGGAAAGCCGGTCCCGTCGGGTCAGCCCCAGCATTTT
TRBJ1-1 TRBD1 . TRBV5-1 CASSARQGGSTEAFF TGCGCCAGCAGCGCCCGACAGGGGGGGAGCACTGAAGCTTTCTTT
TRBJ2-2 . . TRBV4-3 CASSQDLTEYPRELFF TGCGCCAGCAGCCAAGATTTGACCGAATACCCCAGGGAGCTGTTTTTT
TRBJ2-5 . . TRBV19 CASSIASGMGQETQYF TGTGCCAGTAGTATAGCCTCAGGGATGGGGCAAGAGACCCAGTACTTC
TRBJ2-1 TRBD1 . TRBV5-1 CASGEDRGDEQFF TGCGCCAGCGGGGAGGACAGGGGCGATGAGCAGTTCTTC
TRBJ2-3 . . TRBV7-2 CASSLVGGPTRTDTQYF TGTGCCAGCAGCTTAGTAGGGGGACCGACCCGCACAGATACGCAGTATTTT
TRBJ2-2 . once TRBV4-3 CASSQDSPSNTGELFF TGCGCCAGCAGCCAAGATAGTCCTTCCAACACCGGGGAGCTGTTTTTT
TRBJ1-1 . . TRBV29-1 CSVEDRMNTEAFF TGCAGCGTTGAGGACAGAATGAACACTGAAGCTTTCTTT
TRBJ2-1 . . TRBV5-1 CASSLVTGGRENEQFF TGCGCCAGCAGCTTGGTTACCGGGGGGCGCGAGAATGAGCAGTTCTTC
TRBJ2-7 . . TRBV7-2 CASSLARGLTEQYF TGTGCCAGCAGCTTAGCGCGGGGGCTCACCGAGCAGTACTTC
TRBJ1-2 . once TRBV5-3 CARSLEPGANYGYTF TGTGCCAGAAGCTTGGAACCGGGGGCTAACTATGGCTACACCTTC
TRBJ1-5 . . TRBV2 CASSDAKLNQPQHF TGTGCCAGCAGTGACGCGAAGCTCAATCAGCCCCAGCATTTT
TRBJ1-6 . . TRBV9 CASSVADVSSYNSPLHF TGTGCCAGCAGCGTAGCCGACGTGAGCTCCTATAATTCACCCCTCCACTTT
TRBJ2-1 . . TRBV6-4 CASSSTGTSNNEQFF TGTGCCAGCAGTTCAACCGGGACTTCCAACAATGAGCAGTTCTTC
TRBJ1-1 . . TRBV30 CAWTLSGDTEAFF TGTGCCTGGACCCTATCAGGGGACACTGAAGCTTTCTTT
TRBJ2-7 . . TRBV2 CASPDSQGSYEQYF TGTGCCAGCCCCGACAGCCAGGGAAGCTACGAGCAGTACTTC
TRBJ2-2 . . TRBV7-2 CASSLVANTGELFF TGTGCCAGCAGCTTAGTAGCCAACACCGGGGAGCTGTTTTTT
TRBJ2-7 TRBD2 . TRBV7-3 CASSLGGGEAYEQYF TGTGCCAGCAGCTTAGGCGGGGGGGAGGCCTACGAGCAGTACTTC
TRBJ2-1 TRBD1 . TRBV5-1 CASSPGQGLSSYNEQFF TGCGCCAGCAGCCCGGGACAGGGGCTCAGCTCCTACAATGAGCAGTTCTTC
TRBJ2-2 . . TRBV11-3 CASSFGGNTGELFF TGTGCCAGCAGCTTCGGGGGGAACACCGGGGAGCTGTTTTTT
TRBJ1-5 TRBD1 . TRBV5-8 CASLDRVGGHYQPQHF TGTGCCAGCCTTGACAGGGTCGGAGGGCACTATCAGCCCCAGCATTTT
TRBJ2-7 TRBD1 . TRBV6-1 CASAGTGLGEQYF TGTGCCAGTGCTGGGACAGGGTTGGGCGAGCAGTACTTC
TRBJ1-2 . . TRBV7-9 CAGLGRGAGDGYTF TGTGCCGGACTCGGCAGGGGCGCCGGGGATGGCTACACCTTC
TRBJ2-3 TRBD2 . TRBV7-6 CASSWLSSGAGALDSADTQYF TGTGCCAGCAGCTGGCTTAGCTCAGGAGCGGGGGCCCTCGATAGTGCAGATACGCAGTATTTT
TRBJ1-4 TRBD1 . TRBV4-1 CASSLPRGGDEKLFF TGCGCCAGCAGCCTCCCCAGGGGGGGGGATGAAAAACTGTTTTTT
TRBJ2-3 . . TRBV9 CASSVGGRGTDTQYF TGTGCCAGCAGCGTAGGCGGTCGAGGCACAGATACGCAGTATTTT
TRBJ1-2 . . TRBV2 CASIAGRSNYGYTF TGTGCCAGCATCGCAGGCCGCTCTAACTATGGCTACACCTTC
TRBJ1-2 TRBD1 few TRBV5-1 CASSVDRGSYGYTF TGCGCCAGCAGCGTTGACAGGGGGAGCTATGGCTACACCTTC
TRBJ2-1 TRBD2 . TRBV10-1 CASSGSGGAYNEQFF TGCGCCAGCAGTGGTAGCGGGGGGGCCTACAATGAGCAGTTCTTC
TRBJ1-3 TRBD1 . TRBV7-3 CASSFGPRGVGSGNTIYF TGTGCCAGCAGCTTCGGACCCAGGGGGGTAGGCTCTGGAAACACCATATATTTT
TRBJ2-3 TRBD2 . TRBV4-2 CASAERERTDTQYF TGTGCCAGCGCGGAGCGGGAAAGGACAGATACGCAGTATTTT
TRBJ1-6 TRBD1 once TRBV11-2 CASSTGQNYNSPLHF TGTGCCAGCAGCACGGGACAGAACTATAATTCACCCCTCCACTTT